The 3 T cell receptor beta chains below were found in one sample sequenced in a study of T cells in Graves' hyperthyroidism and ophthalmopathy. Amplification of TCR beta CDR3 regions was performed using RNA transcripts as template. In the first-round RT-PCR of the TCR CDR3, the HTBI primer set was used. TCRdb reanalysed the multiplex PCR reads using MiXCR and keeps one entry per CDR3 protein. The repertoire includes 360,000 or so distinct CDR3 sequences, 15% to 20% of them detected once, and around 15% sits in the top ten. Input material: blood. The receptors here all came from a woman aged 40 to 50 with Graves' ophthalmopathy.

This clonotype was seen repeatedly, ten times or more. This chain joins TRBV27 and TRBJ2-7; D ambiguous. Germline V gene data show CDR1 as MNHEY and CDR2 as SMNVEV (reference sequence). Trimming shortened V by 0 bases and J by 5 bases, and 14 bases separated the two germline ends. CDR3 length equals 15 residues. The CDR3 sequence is CASSLSTARQHEQYF. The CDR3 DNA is TGTGCCAGCAGTTTATCCACAGCTAGACAACACGAGCAGTACTTC.

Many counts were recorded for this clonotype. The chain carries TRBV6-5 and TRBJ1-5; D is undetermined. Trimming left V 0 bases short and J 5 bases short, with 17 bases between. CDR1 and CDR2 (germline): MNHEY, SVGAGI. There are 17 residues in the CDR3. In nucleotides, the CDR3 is TGTGCCAGCAGTTACTCTCGAATCCCCCACAGTGATCAGCCCCAGCATTTT. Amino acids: CASSYSRIPHSDQPQHF.

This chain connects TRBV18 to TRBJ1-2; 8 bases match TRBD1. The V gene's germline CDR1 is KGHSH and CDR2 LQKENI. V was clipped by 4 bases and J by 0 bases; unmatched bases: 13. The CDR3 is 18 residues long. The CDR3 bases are TGTGCCAGCTCACGTACCGGGACAGGAATCCATACTAACTATGGCTACACCTTC. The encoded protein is CASSRTGTGIHTNYGYTF.